Given below is one T cell receptor (beta chain) in context. This record belongs to a study of cytomegalovirus exposure and HLA in healthy donors. The table came from immunoSEQ multiplex PCR; TCRdb's copy has only in-frame clones and leaves some out. The sample contains about 110,000 clones, roughly 86% of which appear only once. From germline, CDR1 is MDHEN and CDR2 SYDVKM. Trimming pared 4 bases from V and 10 bases from J, leaving 20 bases between. This CDR3 is built from 16 residues. This sequence joins TRBV28 and TRBJ1-6, with D perhaps TRBD1 (6 bases). The sequencing sample was made of PBMCs. This TCR derives from a woman under 30 in good health and CMV-seronegative. Here the CDR3 reads CASSSGAPLLSSPLHF. The CDR3, as DNA: TGTGCCAGCAGTTCAGGGGCTCCCCTCTTATCATCACCCCTCCACTTT.